This is a list of T cell receptor beta chains from one sample in a study of T cell changes during pregnancy in multiple sclerosis. Data came from immunoSEQ multiplex PCR; TCRdb stores just in-frame clones and leaves some out. The table shows tens of thousands of clones, with approximately 92% occurring only once. Specimen: peripheral blood, collected after pregnancy. The receptors come from a female donor in good health, enrolled as a control in a pregnancy study. Each CDR3 is given with its conserved first and last residue. The order of the fields is CDR3 length, V gene, J gene, D gene, clone size, CDR3 protein, CDR3 DNA. The D gene is left open where the match is weak. Some rows have no size entry. The others give once, few or many, or a class for an expanded clone.

15,TRBV6-4,TRBJ2-5,TRBD2,NA,CASSVMAGDQETQYF,TGTGCCAGCAGTGTAATGGCGGGGGACCAAGAGACCCAGTACTTC
15,TRBV11-2,TRBJ2-1,TRBD2,NA,CASSLTSGGAWEQFF,TGTGCCAGCAGTCTCACTAGCGGGGGGGCCTGGGAGCAGTTCTTC
14,TRBV4-1,TRBJ1-4,NA,NA,CASSQVTGDVKLFF,TGCGCCAGCAGCCAAGTCACGGGGGATGTGAAACTGTTTTTT
14,TRBV2,TRBJ1-3,NA,NA,CASSEATSGNTIYF,TGTGCCAGCAGTGAGGCCACCTCTGGAAACACCATATATTTT
14,TRBV18,TRBJ2-7,TRBD1,NA,CASSPGTGNNEQYF,TGTGCCAGCTCACCTGGGACAGGGAATAACGAGCAGTACTTC
13,TRBV5-4,TRBJ2-5,NA,NA,CASSWTEQETQYF,TGTGCCAGCAGCTGGACAGAACAAGAGACCCAGTACTTC
16,TRBV30,TRBJ2-3,TRBD1,NA,CAWSPTGTGGWDTQYF,TGTGCCTGGAGCCCAACGGGGACAGGGGGCTGGGATACGCAGTATTTT
13,TRBV7-2,TRBJ2-7,NA,NA,CASSLGPQYEQYF,TGTGCCAGCAGCTTAGGTCCCCAATACGAGCAGTACTTC
18,TRBV15,TRBJ2-7,NA,NA,CATSGGGAQGPLPYEQYF,TGTGCCACCAGCGGAGGTGGCGCCCAGGGGCCGCTCCCCTACGAGCAGTACTTC
15,TRBV4-1,TRBJ2-3,NA,NA,CASSQDGRGTDTQYF,TGCGCCAGCAGCCAAGACGGGAGAGGCACAGATACGCAGTATTTT
15,TRBV27,TRBJ2-7,NA,NA,CASSLSSTGAYEQYF,TGTGCCAGCAGTTTATCGAGTACAGGAGCCTACGAGCAGTACTTC
15,TRBV4-1,TRBJ1-4,NA,NA,CASSQRVTTNEKLFF,TGCGCCAGCAGCCAAAGAGTAACAACTAATGAAAAACTGTTTTTT
13,TRBV19,TRBJ1-5,NA,NA,CASSIGQNQPQHF,TGTGCCAGTAGTATAGGACAGAATCAGCCCCAGCATTTT
16,TRBV27,TRBJ2-7,NA,NA,CASSLWGGGGLYEQYF,TGTGCCAGCAGTTTGTGGGGGGGCGGGGGCCTCTACGAGCAGTACTTC
13,TRBV9,TRBJ2-1,TRBD1,NA,CASSATGVNEQFF,TGTGCCAGCAGCGCGACAGGGGTCAATGAGCAGTTCTTC
15,TRBV28,TRBJ2-7,NA,NA,CASSVLGQTSYEQYF,TGTGCCAGCAGTGTACTAGGGCAGACGTCCTACGAGCAGTACTTC
17,TRBV11-2,TRBJ2-1,NA,NA,CASSLGRKVVSYNEQFF,TGTGCCAGCAGCTTAGGGAGAAAGGTTGTCTCCTACAATGAGCAGTTCTTC
15,TRBV27,TRBJ2-1,NA,NA,CASSPPVDYRGEQFF,TGTGCCAGCAGTCCCCCCGTGGACTACCGCGGTGAGCAGTTCTTC
14,TRBV5-8,TRBJ2-5,TRBD1,NA,CASSQGTGWETQYF,TGTGCCAGCAGCCAAGGGACAGGGTGGGAGACCCAGTACTTC
18,TRBV11-2,TRBJ2-1,NA,few,CASSLATNLLDYYNEQFF,TGTGCCAGCAGCTTGGCGACAAACCTCCTGGACTACTACAATGAGCAGTTCTTC
16,TRBV27,TRBJ1-4,NA,NA,CASSRSRGSGNEKLFF,TGTGCCAGCAGTCGCTCCCGAGGAAGCGGGAATGAAAAACTGTTTTTT
18,TRBV4-2,TRBJ2-7,NA,once,CASSQEGRSTSRSYEQYF,TGTGCCAGCAGCCAAGAGGGAAGGAGTACTAGCCGGTCCTACGAGCAGTACTTC
16,TRBV28,TRBJ1-1,TRBD1,NA,CASSGPGQGSNTEAFF,TGTGCCAGCAGCGGACCTGGACAGGGATCGAACACTGAAGCTTTCTTT
13,TRBV7-9,TRBJ2-3,NA,NA,CASSLGESDTQYF,TGTGCCAGCAGCTTAGGAGAAAGCGATACGCAGTATTTT